Below are 29 T cell receptor beta chains sequenced from a single sample in a study of patients and donors after allogeneic stem cell transplantation (TCRdb year 2020). The library relied on RT-PCR. The reads were generated on a NextSeq 550. The public reads were reprocessed in TCRdb via fastp at Q25 and MiXCR, keeping in-frame beta chains. Identical CDR3 proteins give one entry, which carries the most common genes and DNA. Across this sample there are about a million distinct CDR3 sequences, with 18% seen only once. 5.5% to 6.5% of the sample comes from the top ten. Sequencing was performed on blood, either unsorted or a sorted T cell fraction (not recorded which). Receptors originate from a human donor who was either an allogeneic HSCT recipient or a stem cell or donor lymphocyte infusion donor (not recorded which). It is not recorded whose cells these are; they may come from a transplant donor.

This clonotype occurred a few times. CDR3 loop: CASSAGLAGVFETQYF. CDR3 in DNA: TGTGCCAGCAGTGCTGGACTAGCGGGAGTGTTTGAGACCCAGTACTTC. The chain combines TRBV12-3 or TRBV12-4 with TRBJ2-5; 13 bases match TRBD2. With 5 bases clipped from V and 5 bases from J, the junction kept 8 bases outside the gene matches. This CDR3 contains 16 residues.

Only a few counts were recorded for this clonotype. The chain combines TRBV3-1 with TRBJ1-1, with D possibly matching TRBD1 (5 bases). Trimming shortened V by 4 bases and J by 8 bases, and 11 bases separated the two germline ends. The CDR3 sequence is 12 residues long. CDR1 LGHDT and CDR2 YNNKEL come from the germline V gene (reference sequence). In DNA, the CDR3 is TGTGCCAGCAGCCCCCACCCAGGGGAAGCTTTCTTT. Encoded protein: CASSPHPGEAFF.

The V and J genes are TRBV12-3 or TRBV12-4 and TRBJ1-4; 9 bases fit TRBD1. The CDR3 spans 14 residues. Unmatched junction bases numbered 6, after V lost 6 bases and J lost 7 bases. The CDR3 DNA reads TGTGCCAGCAGGAGGGACAGGGAGGCTGAAAAACTGTTTTTT. Translated, it gives CASRRDREAEKLFF.

This chain joins TRBV7-8 and TRBJ1-2; no clear D. The germline V gene encodes CDR1 SGHVS and CDR2 FQNEAQ. Trimming took 2 bases from V and 1 from J, leaving 11 bases between them. This CDR3 comprises 15 residues. The CDR3, as DNA: TGTGCCAGCAGCTTACTCGGTCAGCTTAACTATGGCTACACCTTC. It encodes CASSLLGQLNYGYTF.

The genes are TRBV6-1 and TRBJ1-5; no clear D. Trimming took 2 bases from V and 3 from J, leaving 14 bases between them. CDR3 length: 16 residues. Looked up from germline, CDR1 is MNHNS and CDR2 is SASEGT. The CDR3 nucleotides read TGTGCCAGCAGTGAATTGGTAGCCTGGGACAATCAGCCCCAGCATTTT. This gives the protein CASSELVAWDNQPQHF.

This clonotype was picked up a small number of times. The chain links TRBV7-2 to TRBJ1-3; 8 nucleotides line up with TRBD1. V lost 5 bases, J lost 3 bases, and 6 bases stayed unmatched. The CDR3 runs 15 residues. The germline V gene has CDR1 SGHTA and CDR2 FQGNSA. The CDR3: CASSTRQGLGNTIYF. The DNA of the CDR3 is TGTGCCAGCAGCACCCGACAGGGGCTTGGAAACACCATATATTTT.

This rearrangement joins TRBV11-2 to TRBJ2-1; 13 bases align to TRBD2. The CDR3 is made up of 21 amino acids. Germline V gene data show CDR1 as SGHAT and CDR2 as FQNNGV. Germline trimming cut 5 bases from V and 0 bases from J; bases unmatched to any gene: 16. CDR3 amino acids: CASSPVGPTSGGLSSYNEQFF. CDR3 coding DNA: TGTGCCAGCAGCCCAGTGGGTCCGACTAGCGGGGGGCTCAGCTCCTACAATGAGCAGTTCTTC.

This chain uses TRBV12-3 or TRBV12-4 with TRBJ2-3; D is unclear. The CDR3 covers 15 residues. The germline V and J ends were trimmed by 3 bases and 0 bases, with 10 bases remaining between them. CDR3 coding DNA: TGTGCCAGCAGTTTCGGCCAGGATAGCACAGATACGCAGTATTTT. This gives the protein CASSFGQDSTDTQYF.

The CDR3: CASSYSPRDTLNTEAFF. The CDR3 DNA sequence: TGTGCCAGCAGTTACTCACCAAGGGACACCCTGAACACTGAAGCTTTCTTT. The chain recombines TRBV6-2 or TRBV6-3 with TRBJ1-1, with a weak D call TRBD1 (6 bases). The germline CDR1 and CDR2 sequences are MNHEY and SVGEGT. The V gene lost 0 bases and the J gene lost 0 bases, with 14 bases spanning the gap. The CDR3 runs to 17 residues.

The sample holds a few counts of this clonotype. The rearrangement joins TRBV29-1 to TRBJ2-5; D not resolved. Germline CDR1 is SQVTM and CDR2 is ANQGSEA. This CDR3 spans 13 amino acids. V lost 1 base and J lost 4, with 10 bases in between. The CDR3, as DNA: TGCAGCGTTGAAGGGCAGACCCTAGAGACCCAGTACTTC. It encodes CSVEGQTLETQYF.

This clonotype turned up a few times. The V call is TRBV24-1, the J call TRBJ2-7; D gene ambiguous. Between the trimmed V and J ends, which lost 1 base and 3 bases, there was a span of 9 bases. The germline V gene has CDR1 KGHDR and CDR2 SFDVKD. The CDR3 has 14 residues. In DNA form, the CDR3 reads TGTGCCACCAGTGATTTCGCCAGGATCTACGAGCAGTACTTC. It encodes CATSDFARIYEQYF.

This clonotype was seen a few times. The chain is built from TRBV7-2 and TRBJ2-1; TRBD2 matches 11 bases. This CDR3 has 17 amino acids. Germline lookup yields CDR1 SGHTA and CDR2 FQGNSA. V shed 5 bases, J shed 0 bases, and the junction held 6 bases outside the gene matches. CDR3 region: CASSAIAGGHSYNEQFF. In nucleotides, the CDR3 is TGTGCCAGCAGCGCGATAGCGGGGGGGCACTCCTACAATGAGCAGTTCTTC.

Only a few counts were recorded for this clonotype. The genes are TRBV12-3 or TRBV12-4 and TRBJ2-1, with D unclear. V was cut by 3 bases and J by 0 bases, with 21 bases left in between. CDR3 length: 19 residues. The CDR3 coding sequence is TGTGCCAGCAGTTTGGACCCCCCTTTAAGTGTCGGCTCCTACAATGAGCAGTTCTTC. Amino acid sequence: CASSLDPPLSVGSYNEQFF.

This chain uses TRBV4-1 with TRBJ2-2; the D call may be TRBD1 or TRBD2 (5 bases each). CDR3 length: 19 residues. The V end was cut by 0 bases, the J end by 1 base, with 18 bases between. CDR1 is MGHRA, CDR2 YSYEKL, per germline. CDR3 protein: CASSQEGPEWGRNTGELFF. As DNA, the CDR3 is TGCGCCAGCAGCCAAGAAGGTCCCGAGTGGGGGAGGAACACCGGGGAGCTGTTTTTT.

This chain uses TRBV7-3 with TRBJ2-5, with 10 bases fitting TRBD1. CDR1 and CDR2 (germline): SGHTA, FQGTGA. CDR3 size: 15 residues. J gave up 5 bases and V 5 bases, and 8 bases lay outside the gene matches. This CDR3 is CASSTGTGVLETQYF. CDR3 in DNA: TGTGCCAGCAGCACCGGGACAGGGGTCTTGGAGACCCAGTACTTC. Based on the CDR3 plus reference TRBV7-3 and TRBJ2-5, the full variable domain is GAGVSQTPSNKVTEKGKYVELRCDPISGHTALYWYRQSLGQGPEFLIYFQGTGAADDSGLPNDRFFAVRPEGSVSTLKIQRTERGDSAVYLCASSTGTGVLETQYFGPGTRLLVL.

The chain couples TRBV18 to TRBJ2-7, with a tentative D call TRBD1 (5 bases). Trimming removed 2 bases from V and 5 bases from J, with 13 bases in between. CDR3 size: 14 residues. Per the germline V gene, CDR1 is KGHSH and CDR2 is LQKENI. The CDR3 sequence is CASSPGQGIDEQYF. In DNA, the CDR3 is TGTGCCAGCTCACCAGGGCAGGGAATTGACGAGCAGTACTTC.

In this sample, this clonotype turned up a few times. The rearrangement joins TRBV5-1 to TRBJ2-5; 7 bases line up with TRBD2. Germline V CDR1 and CDR2: SGHRS, YFSETQ. This CDR3 is built from 14 residues. Trimming removed 4 bases from V and 3 bases from J; junction bases left unmatched: 6. CDR3 amino acids: CASSGGSREETQYF. In DNA form, the CDR3 reads TGCGCCAGCAGCGGCGGGAGTCGGGAAGAGACCCAGTACTTC.

The genes are TRBV12-3 or TRBV12-4 and TRBJ2-1; D is possibly TRBD2 (6 bases). The CDR3 is 11 residues long. The V gene lost 5 bases and the J gene lost 13 bases, with 12 bases spanning the gap. CDR3 DNA: TGTGCCAGCAGTCCTAGCGTTAGTCAGTTCTTC. It is translated as CASSPSVSQFF.

The chain joins TRBV12-3 or TRBV12-4 to TRBJ2-3; 10 bases are a match to TRBD2. This CDR3 is 14 amino acids long. With 6 bases clipped from V and 4 bases from J, the junction kept 4 bases outside the gene matches. CDR3 DNA: TGTGCCAGCAGACTAAGCGGGGGGGCAGATACGCAGTATTTT. This gives the protein CASRLSGGADTQYF.

V gene TRBV3-1 combines with J gene TRBJ2-7; the match to TRBD2 covers 7 bases. From germline, CDR1 is LGHDT and CDR2 YNNKEL (reference sequence). V shed 4 bases and J 2 bases; nucleotides not matched to a gene: 5. This CDR3 has 14 residues. CDR3 DNA sequence: TGTGCCAGCAGCCGGGACTACCCGACCTACGAGCAGTACTTC. It translates to CASSRDYPTYEQYF.

V gene TRBV12-3 or TRBV12-4 combines with J gene TRBJ1-1, with 9 bases matching TRBD1. Trimming took 3 bases from V and 5 from J; bases not matched to a gene: 16. This CDR3 spans 18 amino acids. DNA of the CDR3: TGTGCCAGCAGTTTTGGGTGGGACAGGGAGGATGTTGGGACTGAAGCTTTCTTT. It is translated as CASSFGWDREDVGTEAFF.

This clonotype has ten or more counts. V and J are TRBV6-2 or TRBV6-3 and TRBJ2-1; 7 bases are a match to TRBD1. Germline V gives CDR1 MNHEY, CDR2 SVGEGT. The CDR3 loop spans 15 amino acids. Trimming took 2 bases from V and 2 from J; bases not matched to a gene: 3. The CDR3 is CASSYDRVAYNEQFF. In nucleotides, the CDR3 is TGTGCCAGCAGTTACGACAGGGTGGCCTACAATGAGCAGTTCTTC.

This chain connects TRBV7-2 to TRBJ2-7; D gene ambiguous. The CDR3 has 14 amino acids. Germline CDR1 and CDR2: SGHTA and FQGNSA. V lost 1 base, J lost 6 bases, and 13 bases lay in between. The CDR3 region has the DNA TGTGCCAGCAGCTTAGTAGGACCCGTCAGCGAGCAGTACTTC. Translation gives CASSLVGPVSEQYF. Drawing the rest from reference TRBV7-2 and TRBJ2-7, the complete variable domain is GAGVSQSPSNKVTEKGKDVELRCDPISGHTALYWYRQSLGQGLEFLIYFQGNSAPDKSGLPSDRFSAERTGGSVSTLTIQRTQQEDSAVYLCASSLVGPVSEQYFGPGTRLTVT.

This clonotype has only a few counts. This sequence joins TRBV7-8 and TRBJ2-1; 8 nucleotides match TRBD2. This CDR3 region has 19 residues. The V and J ends lost 5 bases and 2 bases, in that order; junction bases with no gene match: 17. Germline assignment: CDR1 SGHVS and CDR2 FQNEAQ. CDR3 sequence reads: CASSPVVGSGKYTYNEQFF. The CDR3 DNA reads as TGTGCCAGCAGCCCCGTCGTGGGTAGCGGGAAGTACACCTACAATGAGCAGTTCTTC.

The table lists this clonotype with many counts. This sequence joins TRBV12-3 or TRBV12-4 and TRBJ1-6; D might be TRBD1 (5 bases). Trimming removed 5 bases from V and 10 bases from J, with 15 bases in between. The CDR3 sequence is 14 residues long. The CDR3 DNA is TGTGCCAGCAGTCCCGGGACCTCCCACTCACCCCTCCACTTT. It specifies CASSPGTSHSPLHF.

This clonotype turned up a few times. The CDR3 DNA is TGTGCCAGCAGTGACAGGGTTGGTAGCGAGACCCAGTACTTC. Amino acid sequence: CASSDRVGSETQYF. The gene calls are TRBV12-3 or TRBV12-4 and TRBJ2-5; 7 positions agree with TRBD1. The length of the CDR3 is 14 residues. Trimming removed 5 bases from V and 5 bases from J; junction bases left unmatched: 8.

This clonotype was seen at least ten times. The rearrangement joins TRBV20-1 to TRBJ2-2, with D possibly TRBD1 on 5 matching bases. CDR1 is DFQATT and CDR2 is SNEGSKA in the germline V gene (reference sequence). This CDR3 contains 18 residues. V was pared by 2 bases and J by 1 base, with 20 bases between. CDR3 sequence reads: CSARKTSQGRWNTGELFF. The CDR3 nucleotides are TGCAGTGCTAGAAAGACGTCTCAGGGAAGGTGGAACACCGGGGAGCTGTTTTTT.

In this sample, this clonotype turned up a few times. This CDR3 reads CASSFYGQMNTEAFF. The CDR3 region has the DNA TGTGCCAGCAGCTTTTACGGGCAGATGAACACTGAAGCTTTCTTT. This chain joins TRBV11-2 and TRBJ1-1; D unresolved. Germline lookup yields CDR1 SGHAT and CDR2 FQNNGV. The CDR3 runs 15 residues. V shed 3 bases and J shed 0 bases, with 11 bases lying between them.

V gene TRBV7-8 combines with J gene TRBJ2-1; TRBD2 aligns across 10 bases. With V trimmed by 4 bases and J by 12 bases, 9 bases remained unmatched. Germline assignment: CDR1 SGHVS and CDR2 FQNEAQ. The CDR3 runs 14 residues. CDR3 amino acids: CASSSLAGDGWQFF. As DNA, the CDR3 is TGTGCCAGCAGCTCTCTAGCGGGGGACGGTTGGCAGTTCTTC.